This passage covers 21 T cell receptor beta chains from one sample sequenced in a study of cytomegalovirus exposure and HLA in healthy donors. PCR involved 60 Vbeta and 13 Jbeta primers. Clones were sequenced by immunoSEQ multiplex PCR, and TCRdb holds only the in-frame ones, with some missing. The sample carries about 170,000 clones, roughly 80% recorded once. Sequenced material: PBMCs. The receptors derive from a boy between 2 and 10 years old in good health and CMV-seronegative.

This sequence joins TRBV27 and TRBJ1-2; 10 nucleotides match TRBD1. Germline values: CDR1 MNHEY, CDR2 SMNVEV (reference sequence). With V trimmed by 3 bases and J by 1 base, 5 bases remained unmatched. CDR3 size: 16 residues. This chain's CDR3 is CASSFGTGVGNYGYTF. CDR3 nucleotides: TGTGCCAGCAGTTTTGGGACAGGGGTGGGTAACTATGGCTACACCTTC.

This chain uses TRBV27 with TRBJ2-7, with 10 bases identical to TRBD2. This CDR3 comprises 15 residues. Germline V gene sequence: CDR1 MNHEY, CDR2 SMNVEV (reference sequence). With V trimmed by 5 bases and J by 2 bases, 6 bases remained unmatched. In DNA form, the CDR3 reads TGTGCCAGCAGTCCGTTCAGCGGGAGGGCCTACGAGCAGTACTTC. This gives the protein CASSPFSGRAYEQYF.

The rearrangement uses TRBV29-1 and TRBJ1-1, with D perhaps matching TRBD1 (5 bases). Trimming took 8 bases from V and 6 from J, leaving 10 bases between them. This CDR3 is 10 amino acids long. Germline CDR1 and CDR2: SQVTM and ANQGSEA. CDR3 amino acids: CSMGGSEAFF. Written as DNA, the CDR3 is TGCAGCATGGGGGGGTCTGAAGCTTTCTTT.

The V gene is TRBV23-1, the J gene TRBJ2-5; tentatively, D is TRBD2 (5 bases). TRBV23-1 is treated as an ORF (open reading frame) with a function not yet certain. Trimming left V 0 bases short and J 2 bases short, with 10 bases between. This CDR3 has 15 residues. The CDR3 sequence: CASSQSWEQQETQYF. DNA of the CDR3: TGCGCCAGCAGTCAATCTTGGGAGCAGCAAGAGACCCAGTACTTC.

The J gene is TRBJ2-1, the V gene TRBV20-1; D remains ambiguous. V was trimmed by 5 bases and J by 8 bases, leaving 10 bases between them. CDR3 size: 11 residues. CDR1 DFQATT and CDR2 SNEGSKA come from the germline V gene (reference sequence). CDR3 sequence: CSASRGHEQFF. DNA of the CDR3: TGCAGTGCTTCCCGAGGTCATGAGCAGTTCTTC.

With regard to this clone: At one end the junction does not follow the germline gene, possibly because of a read error. This chain joins TRBV7-7 and TRBJ2-1; the match to TRBD2 covers 15 bases. The germline gives CDR1 SSHAT, CDR2 FNYEAQ (reference sequence). The CDR3 spans 16 residues. CDR3 sequence (DNA): TGTGCTAGCAGCCCGCCGGGACTAGCGGGAGGAAATGAGCAGTTCTTC. This translates into CASSPPGLAGGNEQFF.

The chain is built from TRBV27 and TRBJ1-1, with TRBD1 as a possible D gene (5 bases). This CDR3 has 14 residues. V lost 5 bases to trimming and J lost 0 bases, with 10 bases between them. CDR1 is MNHEY, CDR2 SMNVEV, per germline (reference sequence). DNA for the CDR3: TGTGCCAGCAGTCCGACGGGGGTGAACACTGAAGCTTTCTTT. Translated: CASSPTGVNTEAFF.

The rearrangement joins TRBV5-6 to TRBJ2-7; TRBD1 aligns across 7 bases. V dropped 7 bases and J dropped 2; count of bases not matched to a gene: 15. Germline assignment: CDR1 SGHDT and CDR2 YYEEEE. This CDR3 is built from 16 residues. Here the CDR3 DNA reads TGTGCCAGCGCCCCCCTCGGGACAGCCTTACCCTACGAGCAGTACTTC. It specifies CASAPLGTALPYEQYF.

The rearrangement links TRBV30 to TRBJ2-5; 10 bases line up with TRBD2. CDR3 length: 16 amino acids. Trimming cost V 2 bases and J 1 base; bases outside gene matches: 7. Germline lookup yields CDR1 GTSNPN and CDR2 SVGIG (reference sequence). The CDR3 reads CAWSPTSGRPQETQYF. Written as DNA, the CDR3 is TGTGCCTGGAGTCCGACTAGCGGGCGTCCCCAAGAGACCCAGTACTTC. The full variable domain, rest sourced from reference TRBV30 and TRBJ2-5, is SQTIHQWPATLVQPVGSPLSLECTVEGTSNPNLYWYRQAAGRGLQLLFYSVGIGQISSEVPQNLSASRPQDRQFILSSKKLLLSDSGFYLCAWSPTSGRPQETQYFGPGTRLLVL.

V gene TRBV6-1 combines with J gene TRBJ2-3; TRBD2 matches 10 bases. This CDR3 spans 14 amino acids. J was trimmed by 7 bases and V by 4 bases; bases with no gene match: 5. CDR1 and CDR2 from the germline V gene are MNHNS and SASEGT. CDR3 protein: CASSGGLAQNTQYF. CDR3 in DNA: TGTGCCAGCAGTGGGGGACTAGCGCAGAATACGCAGTATTTT.

This clone has a single count. This chain joins TRBV19 and TRBJ2-7, with 12 positions matching TRBD2. The CDR3 sequence is 17 residues long. The V segment lost 5 bases and the J segment 0 bases; nucleotides outside the gene matches: 8. From germline, CDR1 is LNHDA and CDR2 SQIVND (reference sequence). The CDR3 sequence: CASSGTSGLPTSYEQYF. CDR3 DNA: TGTGCCAGTAGTGGGACTAGCGGGTTACCCACCTCCTACGAGCAGTACTTC. Full variable domain (missing parts from reference TRBV19 and TRBJ2-7): DGGITQSPKYLFRKEGQNVTLSCEQNLNHDAMYWYRQDPGQGLRLIYYSQIVNDFQKGDIAEGYSVSREKKESFPLTVTSAQKNPTAFYLCASSGTSGLPTSYEQYFGPGTRLTVT.

The chain couples TRBV19 to TRBJ2-7; D is perhaps TRBD2 (6 bases). The germline gives CDR1 LNHDA, CDR2 SQIVND (reference sequence). Trimming removed 4 bases at V and 0 bases at J, with 13 bases between. This CDR3 is built from 15 residues. CDR3 sequence: CASSRVGGASYEQYF. The CDR3 nucleotides read TGTGCCAGTAGTAGGGTGGGCGGGGCCTCCTACGAGCAGTACTTC.

V usage is TRBV30 and J usage is TRBJ2-7; a possible D gene is TRBD1 (8 bases). Germline V gene sequence: CDR1 GTSNPN, CDR2 SVGIG (reference sequence). V was cut by 5 bases and J by 6 bases, with 17 bases left in between. The CDR3 is 13 residues long. CDR3 bases: TGTGCCTGGGAAAGGACAGGGAGGGGCGAGCAGTACTTC. Its translation: CAWERTGRGEQYF.

CDR3 residues: CASSLLMGQNNEQFF. The DNA for the CDR3 is TGTGCCAGCAGCTTATTGATGGGACAAAACAATGAGCAGTTCTTC. The chain employs TRBV7-2 and TRBJ2-1; D perhaps matches TRBD1 (6 bases). V was trimmed by 2 bases and J by 5 bases, leaving 13 bases between them. The CDR3 runs to 15 residues. Germline assignment: CDR1 SGHTA and CDR2 FQGNSA.

The rearrangement uses TRBV27 and TRBJ2-7, with 7 nucleotides matching TRBD1. CDR3 length: 15 amino acids. V gave up 2 bases and J gave up 3 bases; unmatched junction bases: 7. Germline V gives CDR1 MNHEY, CDR2 SMNVEV (reference sequence). DNA for the CDR3: TGTGCCAGCAGTTTAATTTGGGACAGTTACTACGAGCAGTACTTC. Encoded protein: CASSLIWDSYYEQYF.

V usage is TRBV19 and J usage is TRBJ1-1; D ambiguous. The V gene's germline CDR1 is LNHDA and CDR2 SQIVND (reference sequence). The V gene lost 6 bases and the J gene lost 0 bases, with 14 bases spanning the gap. The CDR3 extends over 15 amino acids. The CDR3 sequence: CASSSRGGVNTEAFF. The CDR3, as DNA: TGTGCCAGTAGCTCCCGAGGAGGTGTGAACACTGAAGCTTTCTTT. Supplemented by reference TRBV19 and TRBJ1-1, the full variable domain reads DGGITQSPKYLFRKEGQNVTLSCEQNLNHDAMYWYRQDPGQGLRLIYYSQIVNDFQKGDIAEGYSVSREKKESFPLTVTSAQKNPTAFYLCASSSRGGVNTEAFFGQGTRLTVV.

In DNA form, the CDR3 reads TGTGCCAGCAGTTTCCGAGGAATTAGCAATCAGCCCCAGCATTTT. Protein product: CASSFRGISNQPQHF. The V gene is TRBV6-1, the J gene TRBJ1-5; D is unclear. The V gene lost 5 bases and the J gene lost 0 bases, with 11 bases spanning the gap. The germline V gene encodes CDR1 MNHNS and CDR2 SASEGT. CDR3 length: 15 amino acids.

This rearrangement joins TRBV18 to TRBJ2-5; 7 bases agree with TRBD2. Germline CDR1 is KGHSH and CDR2 is LQKENI. The CDR3 has 14 amino acids. J was trimmed by 2 bases and V by 3 bases; bases with no gene match: 3. The CDR3 spells CASSPGLSQETQYF. For the CDR3, the DNA is TGTGCCAGCTCACCGGGACTAAGTCAAGAGACCCAGTACTTC.

This clone has just one count. The chain employs TRBV29-1 and TRBJ1-1, with D maybe TRBD1 (6 bases). The CDR3 loop spans 12 amino acids. The germline CDR1 and CDR2 sequences are SQVTM and ANQGSEA. Trimming stripped 5 bases from V and 4 bases from J, with 11 bases between. The CDR3 DNA reads TGCAGCGTTCCAGGGGCCGCCACTGAAGCTTTCTTT. This codes for CSVPGAATEAFF. The full variable domain, with the rest looked up from reference TRBV29-1 and TRBJ1-1, is SAVISQKPSRDICQRGTSLTIQCQVDSQVTMMFWYRQQPGQSLTLIATANQGSEATYESGFVIDKFPISRPNLTFSTLTVSNMSPEDSSIYLCSVPGAATEAFFGQGTRLTVV.

This chain links TRBV7-9 with TRBJ2-5, with a weak D call TRBD2 (6 bases). The V end was cut by 4 bases, the J end by 5 bases, with 11 bases between. Germline CDR1 is SEHNR and CDR2 is FQNEAQ (reference sequence). The length of the CDR3 is 13 residues. The CDR3 DNA follows: TGTGCCAGCAGCTCCCGACTAGAGGAGACCCAGTACTTC. This sequence encodes CASSSRLEETQYF.

The chain links TRBV7-9 to TRBJ1-3; D gene uncertain. CDR1 SEHNR and CDR2 FQNEAQ come from the germline V gene (reference sequence). This CDR3 spans 15 amino acids. V shed 0 bases and J shed 4 bases, with 10 bases lying between them. CDR3 coding DNA: TGTGCCAGCAGCTTAGCCCCCGTACAGGGAAACACCATATATTTT. Translated: CASSLAPVQGNTIYF. Variable domain in full (rest from reference TRBV7-9 and TRBJ1-3): DTGVSQNPRHKITKRGQNVTFRCDPISEHNRLYWYRQTLGQGPEFLTYFQNEAQLEKSRLLSDRFSAERPKGSFSTLEIQRTEQGDSAMYLCASSLAPVQGNTIYFGEGSWLTVV.